One sample yielded the 3 T cell receptor beta chains listed below, sequenced in a study of shared clonotypes between healthy human individuals. Sequencing was performed with immunoSEQ multiplex PCR; in TCRdb, only in-frame clones are kept and a portion is missing. This table holds about 2.1 million clones, around 95% found once. Selected positively for CCR7 and CD45RO-negative, naive CD8 cells excluded terminally differentiated effector memory CD45RA+ cells. The specimen sequenced was naive CD8+ T cells from PBMCs. Source of these receptors: a man between 18 and 35 years old in good health. Some clones in this sample may be carry-over from other donors' samples.

As for this clone: This same CDR3 is encoded by further DNA sequences in the sample. The J gene is TRBJ1-3, the V gene TRBV4-3; D is perhaps TRBD1 (5 bases). Between the trimmed V and J ends, which lost 0 bases and 1 base, there was a span of 7 bases. CDR3 length: 15 amino acids. CDR1 LGHNA and CDR2 YSLEER come from the germline V gene. The CDR3, as DNA: TGCGCCAGCAGCCAAGATCAGGGTTCTGGAAACACCATATATTTT. Protein: CASSQDQGSGNTIYF.

V and J are TRBV13 and TRBJ2-7, with D unresolved. The germline V gene has CDR1 PRHDT and CDR2 FYEKMQ (reference sequence). This CDR3 comprises 16 residues. V lost 0 bases and J lost 7, with 19 bases in between. The CDR3 spells CASSLGSGPHPPEQYF. As DNA, the CDR3 is TGTGCCAGCAGCTTAGGATCCGGGCCCCACCCCCCTGAGCAGTACTTC.

CDR3 nucleotides: TGTGCCAGCAGCCCCCGGGACATTGGCTACACCTTC. The encoded protein is CASSPRDIGYTF. The V call is TRBV7-2, the J call TRBJ1-2, with D tentatively TRBD1 (6 bases). Per germline, CDR1 SGHTA and CDR2 FQGNSA. Trimming cost V 5 bases and J 7 bases, with 11 bases left between them. The CDR3 has 12 residues.